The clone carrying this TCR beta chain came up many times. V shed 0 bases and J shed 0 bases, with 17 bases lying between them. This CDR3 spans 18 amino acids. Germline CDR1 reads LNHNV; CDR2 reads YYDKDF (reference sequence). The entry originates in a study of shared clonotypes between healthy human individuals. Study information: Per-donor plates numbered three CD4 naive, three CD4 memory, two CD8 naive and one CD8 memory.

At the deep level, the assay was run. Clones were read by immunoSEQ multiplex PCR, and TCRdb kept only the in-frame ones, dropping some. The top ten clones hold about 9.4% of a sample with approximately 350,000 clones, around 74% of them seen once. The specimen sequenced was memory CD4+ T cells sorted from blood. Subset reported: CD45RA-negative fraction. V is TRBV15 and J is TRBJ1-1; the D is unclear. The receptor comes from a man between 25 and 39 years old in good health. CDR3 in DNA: TGTGCCACCAGCAGAGATCCTAGCTCAAGGGTGTTGAACACTGAAGCTTTCTTT. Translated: CATSRDPSSRVLNTEAFF.